This T cell receptor (beta chain) came from a study of cytomegalovirus exposure and HLA in healthy donors. Study-level points and caveats: Cytomegalovirus-associated status was assigned to around 160 TCR beta chains. An Asian-associated ancestry cluster reportedly showed fewer N-insertions than the approximately 650-donor mean in a later analysis. Some public TCRs appeared in many individuals, while most sequences were rare.

Primers: 60 Vbeta forward and 13 Jbeta reverse. The method was immunoSEQ multiplex PCR; TCRdb's version includes in-frame clones alone and lacks a portion of them. This table has a few hundred thousand clones, around 80% appearing once. Looked up from germline, CDR1 is WSHSY and CDR2 is SAAADI. V gave up 0 bases and J gave up 6 bases; unmatched junction bases: 5. The CDR3 runs to 16 residues. A remark on this clone: No antigen is known for it.

What was sequenced was PBMCs. The chain has TRBV10-2 and TRBJ2-1; TRBD2 agrees at 10 bases. The receptor was derived from a woman aged 55 to 70 in good health and CMV-seropositive. CDR3 DNA sequence: TGCGCCAGCAGTGAGTCTGATAGCGGGAGGTTCAATGAGCAGTTCTTC. Residues: CASSESDSGRFNEQFF.